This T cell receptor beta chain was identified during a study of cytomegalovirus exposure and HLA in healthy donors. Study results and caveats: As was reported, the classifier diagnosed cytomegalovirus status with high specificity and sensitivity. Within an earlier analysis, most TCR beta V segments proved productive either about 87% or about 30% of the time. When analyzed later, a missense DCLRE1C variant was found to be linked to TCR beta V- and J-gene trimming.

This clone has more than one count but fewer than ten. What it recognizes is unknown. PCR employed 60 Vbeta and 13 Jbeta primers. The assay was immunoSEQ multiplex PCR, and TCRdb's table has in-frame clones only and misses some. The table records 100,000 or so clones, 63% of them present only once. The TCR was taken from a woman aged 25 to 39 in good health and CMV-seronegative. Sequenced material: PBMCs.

The CDR3 nucleotides read TGCGCCAGCAGCTTGAGTGGGGGAACAGGGCCGACCTATGGCTACACCTTC. Encoded protein: CASSLSGGTGPTYGYTF. V gene TRBV5-1 combines with J gene TRBJ1-2, with a tentative D call TRBD1 (6 bases). Germline CDR1 is SGHRS and CDR2 is YFSETQ. The V end lost 1 base, the J end lost 4 bases, and 20 bases lay between the germline ends. CDR3 length equals 17 residues.